The TCR beta chain under discussion was sequenced for a study of STAT3 mutations in large granular lymphocyte leukemia. Study-level results: Every T-LGLL patient had at least one immunodominant TCRbeta clonotype. Clonal expansion was inferred from samples taken at other timepoints. In some patients, a small highly pathogenic clone possibly went undetected. TCR clonotype switching after therapy occurred in about 35% of the 18 patients.

Germline assignment: CDR1 SQVTM and CDR2 ANQGSEA. The CDR3 has 14 residues. The junction had 5 bases not matched to a gene; V was cut back by 0 bases and J by 5 bases. Concerning this clone itself: Its antigen is unknown.

Clones were sequenced by immunoSEQ multiplex PCR, and TCRdb holds only the in-frame ones, with some missing. The profile shows several thousand clones, over 70% of them singletons. The gene calls are TRBV29-1 and TRBJ1-1, with TRBD1 matching 8 bases. Sequences were obtained from peripheral blood mononuclear cells. The TCR was taken from a woman between 40 and 55 years old with T-cell large granular lymphocyte leukemia. Some clones in this sample may be carry-over from other donors' samples. DNA for the CDR3: TGCAGCGTTGAAGACTTTACAGGGGGGACTGAAGCTTTCTTT. This sequence encodes CSVEDFTGGTEAFF.